This T cell receptor (beta chain) emerged from a study of blood T cell repertoires in COVID-19. Profiling relied on immunoSEQ multiplex PCR, and the TCRdb table lists in-frame clones only, not all of them. The sample carries roughly 240,000 clones, over 65% recorded once. CDR3 length equals 16 residues. V lost 6 bases and J lost 4; bases outside the gene matches: 9. Looked up from germline, CDR1 is MDHEN and CDR2 is SYDVKM. The sample taken for sequencing was peripheral blood. The chain is built from TRBV28 and TRBJ2-1; 10 positions agree with TRBD2. The source of this sequence is a man aged 55 to 69 who had recovered from COVID-19. CDR3 DNA sequence: TGTGCCAGCAGCCGTGGGACTAGCGAATATTACAATGAGCAGTTCTTC. This gives the protein CASSRGTSEYYNEQFF.